This TCR beta chain was retrieved from a study of T cells in Graves' hyperthyroidism and ophthalmopathy. This clonotype was seen more than once but under ten times. The antigen is not known. The CDR3 is made up of 15 amino acids. With 6 bases clipped from V and 5 bases from J, the junction kept 9 bases outside the gene matches. Study-wide results and caveats: Stable hyperthyroidism and ophthalmopathy were separated using 13 V-J signatures.

RNA transcripts yielded amplified TCR beta CDR3 regions. HTBI primers were the set used in a first-round RT-PCR of the TCR CDR3. TCRdb used MiXCR to reprocess the multiplex PCR reads, holding one entry per CDR3 protein. Of roughly 200,000 distinct CDR3 sequences detected, about a sixth appear once; the ten largest clones hold more than 50%. The sample comprised blood. The chain employs TRBV12-3 or TRBV12-4 and TRBJ2-5; 10 bases fit TRBD1. The origin of this receptor is a woman aged 45 to 65 with Graves' hyperthyroidism. The CDR3 region has the DNA TGTGCCAGCAGGGGACCGGGACAGGGGCGGGAGACCCAGTACTTC. Amino acids: CASRGPGQGRETQYF.